One TCR beta chain is described in this entry. Its cognate antigen has yet to be identified. One base away there is no much larger clone; base qualities are not given. There are 17 amino acids in the CDR3, from cysteine to phenylalanine inclusive. The sequence is cut down to CDR3 DNA, 51 bases in frame from base 1. Taken from the germline V gene, the CDR1 and CDR2 loops are SGHRS and YFSETQ. V was cut back by 4 bases and J by 8 bases, leaving a gap of 24 bases between them. Systemically healthy Caucasian individuals from Russia, 39 in total and aged about 6 to 100 years, were included as donors. Each donor gave approximately 9.4 milliliters of peripheral blood, drawn into EDTA-treated Vacutainer tubes. Ficoll-Paque density-gradient centrifugation was used to isolate PBMCs, with at least 6.5 million obtained per sample. Total RNA was extracted from PBMCs with Trizol reagent, with at least 6 micrograms obtained per sample. The percentages of naive CD45RAhigh/CD27high T cells were determined by flow cytometry on a PBMC aliquot from every donor.

The library relied on 5' RACE. The listed sequencing device is Illumina HiSeq 2500. The second PCR ran for about 7 to 11 cycles and used a J-beta primer mix along with a sample-barcoded 5' primer. A template-switch 5' adaptor carrying 12 random nucleotides introduced a unique molecular identifier onto each TCR beta cDNA molecule. Each sample yielded at least 3 million CDR3-containing paired-end reads. First-strand cDNA synthesis was performed from all RNA using the Mint cDNA synthesis kit, with priming by a TRBC-specific oligonucleotide. Following uracil-DNA glycosylase treatment, all cDNA underwent a first 18-cycle PCR with the universal primers M1SS and BC2_uni_R. The original methods were these. Each sample was normalized by randomly selecting 1 million high-quality reads, each carrying a distinct molecular identifier. Instead of being binned into consensus sequences, reads with shared molecular identifiers were discarded. CDR3 identification, clonotype clustering and error correction used MiTCR with a Q25 quality threshold and the strictest error-elimination algorithm. A nonparametric unseen species model using Euler transformation provided a lower-bound estimate of total TCR beta diversity. The raw public data were reprocessed by TCRdb itself: fastp quality trimming at Q25, MiXCR clonotype calling, in-frame beta chains only. Entries are consolidated by CDR3 protein sequence, retaining the most common genes and DNA. What appears here as the V and J calls and clone size reflects TCRdb's work, not the paper's. The sample yields 800,000 or so distinct CDR3 sequences; around 50% were counted once. The leading ten clones occupy 15% to 20% of the sample.

These data come from a study of blood T cells in healthy people across ages (dated by TCRdb to the mid-2010s). Broadly, across the study: In model experiments, roughly one uniquely barcoded TCR beta cDNA molecule per two T cells was captured by template switching. Age-related changes in TCR beta repertoire diversity were measured in the study by deep sequencing normalized with unique cDNA molecular identifiers. Donors were grouped into four age groups: young (average roughly 17 years), middle-aged (over 35), aged (about 60) and long-lived (around 82). To avoid experimental bias, donors of different ages were distributed randomly across sequencing lanes. Two additional independent replicas of 1 million unique cDNA reads from the same blood draw were analyzed for two donors (one aged 18 to 30 and one aged 80 or older).

Overall study results and their limits: Donor CMV infection status was unknown, potentially confounding age-related changes in expanded clonotypes. As age increased, observed TCR beta diversity per million T cells dropped in a roughly linear way, and a significant reduction was already evident by age 40. There was a strong correlation between observed TCR beta diversity and the percentage of naive T cells measured by flow cytometry. Compared with the aged group, more naive CD4+ T cells, fewer expanded clones and increased TCR diversity were shown by the long-lived group, suggesting age selection. Conclusive comparison of naive and antigen-experienced compartments was prevented by the profiling of bulk unsorted PBMCs. Estimates of total diversity based on one million sequenced T cells were regarded as lower bounds and as underestimates.

Sequenced material: blood. The TCR was taken from an elderly man in good health. The rearranged chain carries TRBV5-1 and TRBJ2-2, and perhaps TRBD2 as D gene, on 5 matching bases. The DNA reads as follows: TGCGCCAGCAGCAGCACCCGTGGACTCATCGAAATTGGGGAGCTGTTTTTT. It translates as CASSSTRGLIEIGELFF. Beyond the CDR3, the reference TRBV5-1 and TRBJ2-2 genes provide the residues; the full variable domain reads: KAGVTQTPRYLIKTRGQQVTLSCSPISGHRSVSWYQQTPGQGLQFLFEYFSETQRNKGNFPGRFSGRQFSNSRSEMNVSTLELGDSALYLCASSSTRGLIEIGELFFGEGSRLTVL.